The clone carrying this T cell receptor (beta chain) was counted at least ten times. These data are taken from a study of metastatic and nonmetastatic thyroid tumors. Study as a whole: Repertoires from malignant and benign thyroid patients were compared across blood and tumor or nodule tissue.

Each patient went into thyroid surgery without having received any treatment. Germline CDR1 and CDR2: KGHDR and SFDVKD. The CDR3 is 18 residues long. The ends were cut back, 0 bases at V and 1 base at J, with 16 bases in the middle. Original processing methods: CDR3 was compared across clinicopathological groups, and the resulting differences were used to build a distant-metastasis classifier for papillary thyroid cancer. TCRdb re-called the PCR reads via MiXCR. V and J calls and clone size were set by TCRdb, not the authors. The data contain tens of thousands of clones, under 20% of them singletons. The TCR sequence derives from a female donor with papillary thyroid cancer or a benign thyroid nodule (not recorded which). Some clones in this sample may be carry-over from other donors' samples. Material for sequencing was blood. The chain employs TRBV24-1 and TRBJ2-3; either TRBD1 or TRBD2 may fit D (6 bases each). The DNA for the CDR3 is TGTGCCACCAGTGATTTGGGTCTGACGGGGGCTGGCACAGATACGCAGTATTTT. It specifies CATSDLGLTGAGTDTQYF.